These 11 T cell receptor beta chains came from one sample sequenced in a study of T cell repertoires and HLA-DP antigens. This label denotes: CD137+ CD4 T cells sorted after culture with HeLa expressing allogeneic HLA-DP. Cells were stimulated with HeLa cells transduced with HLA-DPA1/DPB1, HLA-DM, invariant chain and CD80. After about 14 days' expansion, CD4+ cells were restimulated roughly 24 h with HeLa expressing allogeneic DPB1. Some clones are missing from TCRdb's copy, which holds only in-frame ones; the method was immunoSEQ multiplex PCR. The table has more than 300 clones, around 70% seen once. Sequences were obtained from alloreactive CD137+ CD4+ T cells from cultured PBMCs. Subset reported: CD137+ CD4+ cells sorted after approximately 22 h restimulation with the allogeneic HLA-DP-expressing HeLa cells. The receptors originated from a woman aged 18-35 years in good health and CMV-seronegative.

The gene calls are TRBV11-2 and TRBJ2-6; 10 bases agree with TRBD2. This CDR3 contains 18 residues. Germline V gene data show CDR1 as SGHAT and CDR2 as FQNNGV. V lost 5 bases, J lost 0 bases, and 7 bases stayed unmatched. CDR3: CASSRLAGVTSGANVLTF. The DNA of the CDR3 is TGTGCCAGCAGCCGCCTAGCGGGGGTTACCTCTGGGGCCAACGTCCTGACTTTC.

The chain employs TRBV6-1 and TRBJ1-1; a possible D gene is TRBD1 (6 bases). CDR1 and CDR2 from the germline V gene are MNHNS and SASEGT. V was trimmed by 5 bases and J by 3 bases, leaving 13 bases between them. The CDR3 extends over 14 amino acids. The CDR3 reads CASSLKTGYTEAFF. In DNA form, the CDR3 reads TGTGCCAGCAGTTTAAAAACAGGGTACACTGAAGCTTTCTTT.

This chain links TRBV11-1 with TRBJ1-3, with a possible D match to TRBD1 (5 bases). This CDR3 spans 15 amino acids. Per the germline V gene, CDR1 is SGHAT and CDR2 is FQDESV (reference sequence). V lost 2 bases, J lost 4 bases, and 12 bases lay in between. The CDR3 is CASSLSQGGGNTIYF. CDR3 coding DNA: TGTGCCAGCAGCTTATCCCAGGGAGGCGGAAACACCATATATTTT.

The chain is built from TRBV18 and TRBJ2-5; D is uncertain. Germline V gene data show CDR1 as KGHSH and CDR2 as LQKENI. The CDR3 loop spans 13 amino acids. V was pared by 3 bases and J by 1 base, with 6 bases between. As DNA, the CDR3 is TGTGCCAGCTCACCCAGATTCCAAGAGACCCAGTACTTC. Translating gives CASSPRFQETQYF.

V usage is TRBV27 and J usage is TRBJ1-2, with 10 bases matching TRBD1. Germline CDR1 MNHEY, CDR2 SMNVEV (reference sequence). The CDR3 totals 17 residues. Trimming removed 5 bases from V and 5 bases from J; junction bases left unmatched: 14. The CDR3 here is CASSILGLRDRGYGYTF. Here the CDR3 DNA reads TGTGCCAGCAGTATTTTAGGTCTCCGGGACAGGGGATATGGCTACACCTTC.

In nucleotides, the CDR3 is TGTGCCAGCAGTTACAAAGAGAGCTCCTATAATTCACCCCTCCACTTT. This encodes CASSYKESSYNSPLHF. The chain is built from TRBV6-5 and TRBJ1-6, with D unresolved. V gave up 2 bases and J gave up 0 bases, with 8 bases separating them. The CDR3 is 16 amino acids. Looked up from germline, CDR1 is MNHEY and CDR2 is SVGAGI.

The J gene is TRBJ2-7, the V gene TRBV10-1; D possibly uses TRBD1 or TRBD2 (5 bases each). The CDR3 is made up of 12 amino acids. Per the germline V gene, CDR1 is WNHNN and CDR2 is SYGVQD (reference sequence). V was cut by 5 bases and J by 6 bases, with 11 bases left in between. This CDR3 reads CASSFTGGEQYF. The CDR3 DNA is TGCGCCAGCAGTTTCACAGGAGGCGAGCAGTACTTC.

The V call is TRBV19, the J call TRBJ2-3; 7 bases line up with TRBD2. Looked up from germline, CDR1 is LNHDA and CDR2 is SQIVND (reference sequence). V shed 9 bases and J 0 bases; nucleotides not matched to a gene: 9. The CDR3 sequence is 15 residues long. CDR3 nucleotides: TGTGCCAGCAGGAGCGGGGAAACTAGCACAGATACGCAGTATTTT. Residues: CASRSGETSTDTQYF. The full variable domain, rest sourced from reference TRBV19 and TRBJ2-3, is DGGITQSPKYLFRKEGQNVTLSCEQNLNHDAMYWYRQDPGQGLRLIYYSQIVNDFQKGDIAEGYSVSREKKESFPLTVTSAQKNPTAFYLCASRSGETSTDTQYFGPGTRLTVL.

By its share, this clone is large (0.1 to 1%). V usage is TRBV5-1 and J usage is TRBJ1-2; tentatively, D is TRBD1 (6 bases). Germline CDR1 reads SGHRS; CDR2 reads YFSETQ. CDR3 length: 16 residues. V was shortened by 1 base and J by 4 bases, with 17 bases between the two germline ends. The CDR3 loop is CASSLRGQLLGYGYTF. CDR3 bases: TGCGCCAGCAGCTTGCGTGGACAGCTACTTGGCTATGGCTACACCTTC.

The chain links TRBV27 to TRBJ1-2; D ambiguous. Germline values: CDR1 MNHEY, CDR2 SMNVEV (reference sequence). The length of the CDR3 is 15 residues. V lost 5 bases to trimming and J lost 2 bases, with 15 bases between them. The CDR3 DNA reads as TGTGCCAGCAGTCCCAGGCATCAATCCAACTATGGCTACACCTTC. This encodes CASSPRHQSNYGYTF.

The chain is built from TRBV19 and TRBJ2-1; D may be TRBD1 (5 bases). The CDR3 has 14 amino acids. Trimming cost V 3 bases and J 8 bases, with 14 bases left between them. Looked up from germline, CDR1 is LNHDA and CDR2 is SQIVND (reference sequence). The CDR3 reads CASSMKRGGHEQFF. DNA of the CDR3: TGTGCCAGTAGTATGAAAAGGGGCGGTCATGAGCAGTTCTTC.